Listed below are T cell receptor beta chains from one sample, sequenced in a study of blood T cell repertoires in COVID-19. Produced via immunoSEQ multiplex PCR; TCRdb's table is partial and in-frame only. Of around 360,000 clones listed, around 87% are singletons. The specimen sequenced was peripheral blood. The source is a young woman with COVID-19, enrolled during active disease. Each CDR3 is given with its conserved first and last residue. D genes are given only for firm matches.

TRBJ1-3 | TRBV6-5 | - | TGTGCCAGCAGGGTCACTTTTACTGGAAACACCATATATTTT | CASRVTFTGNTIYF
TRBJ2-2 | TRBV19 | - | TGTGCCAGTAGTCCGCGCCAGCGAAGGAACACCGGGGAGCTGTTTTTT | CASSPRQRRNTGELFF
TRBJ2-3 | TRBV28 | TRBD2 | TGTGCCAGCAGTTTAGGCCTAGCGGGAGGGCCGGGCGATACGCAGTATTTT | CASSLGLAGGPGDTQYF
TRBJ1-2 | TRBV4-1 | - | TGCGCCAGCAGCCAAGGGGTAGGGGGATATGGCTACACCTTC | CASSQGVGGYGYTF
TRBJ2-2 | TRBV11-3 | TRBD1 | TGTGCCAGCAGCCCCCTCCCGGACAGGAACTACACCGGGGAGCTGTTTTTT | CASSPLPDRNYTGELFF
TRBJ1-5 | TRBV3-1/TRBV3-2 | - | TGTGCCAGCAGCCAAGCGTCCCCCAATCAGCCCCAGCATTTT | CASSQASPNQPQHF
TRBJ2-7 | TRBV28 | - | TGTGCCAGCAGTCACCCCGAGGGAGGACTTTTCAAGGATTACGAGCAGTACTTC | CASSHPEGGLFKDYEQYF
TRBJ2-5 | TRBV5-4 | TRBD1 | TGTGCCAGCAGTTACCGACAGGGACAAGAGACCCAGTACTTC | CASSYRQGQETQYF
TRBJ1-1 | TRBV6-2/TRBV6-3 | - | TGTGCCAGCAGTTGGAGGGGGGGCACTGAAGCTTTCTTT | CASSWRGGTEAFF
TRBJ2-1 | TRBV21-1 | - | TGTGCCAGCCGTAGCGGGAGTTTCGTGGGGCCCAATGAGCAGTTCTTC | CASRSGSFVGPNEQFF
TRBJ2-1 | TRBV7-9 | TRBD2 | TGTGCCAGCAGCTTAGGGGAGGGCATTCCTACCTACAATGAGCAGTTCTTC | CASSLGEGIPTYNEQFF
TRBJ1-3 | TRBV3-1/TRBV3-2 | - | TGTGCCAGCAGCCCGACTGTGAGCTCTGGAAACACCATATATTTT | CASSPTVSSGNTIYF
TRBJ1-6 | TRBV7-9 | - | TGTGCCAGCAGCTTAGCCTCGGATAATTCACCCCTCCACTTT | CASSLASDNSPLHF